This TCR beta chain was sequenced during a study of shared clonotypes between healthy human individuals. Using immunoSEQ multiplex PCR, the repertoire was profiled, and TCRdb retains in-frame clones only, with some absent. The sample has 2.3 million or so clones, 85% to 95% seen once. The TCR originated in a man in his late teens or twenties in good health. Some clones in this sample may be carry-over from other donors' samples. The source material was naive CD4+ T cells from PBMCs. The subset denotes: CD45RA+ positively selected.

This CDR3 reads CSVVTGWDSNEQFF. The CDR3 nucleotides are TGCAGCGTTGTCACGGGATGGGACTCCAATGAGCAGTTCTTC. The genes are TRBV29-1 and TRBJ2-1, with D possibly TRBD2 on 6 matching bases. V was trimmed by 4 bases and J by 6 bases, leaving 16 bases between them. The CDR3 runs to 14 residues. Looked up from germline, CDR1 is SQVTM and CDR2 is ANQGSEA.